What follows is one T cell receptor beta chain and its context. As yet, its antigen is unknown. 60 Vbeta and 13 Jbeta primers were used in PCR. The repertoire was sequenced with immunoSEQ multiplex PCR; TCRdb's copy has only in-frame clones and lacks some. The profile shows 130,000 to 150,000 clones, over 70% of them singletons. The data belong to a study of cytomegalovirus exposure and HLA in healthy donors. General study results and limits: According to the study, some 160 TCR beta chains were cytomegalovirus-associated.

This CDR3 comprises 13 residues. CDR1 and CDR2 from the germline V gene are SEHNR and FQNEAQ (reference sequence). Trimming stripped 5 bases from V and 9 bases from J, with 16 bases between. The V gene is TRBV7-9, the J gene TRBJ2-5, with D possibly TRBD2 on 6 matching bases. Source material: PBMCs. The receptor was isolated from a male donor in good health and CMV-seronegative. The CDR3 is CASSLGTGGAQYF. As DNA, the CDR3 is TGTGCCAGCAGCCTCGGGACTGGGGGAGCCCAGTACTTC.